The 31 T cell receptor beta chains below were found in one sample sequenced in a study of vaccination effects on CD4 cells after COVID-19. Repertoires were generated with immunoSEQ multiplex PCR, while TCRdb's copy carries only in-frame clones and drops some. The sample carries some 69,000 clones, around 74% recorded once. In the ViraFEST assay, antigen-specific CD4+ clonotypes were identified by expansion after peptide-pool stimulation. Subsequent to a culture period of roughly 11 days, CD4+ T cells were isolated. According to the study, vaccine recipients showed no prior SARS-CoV-2 infection and negative nucleocapsid antibodies. The antigens for these receptors are not known. This specimen consisted of CD4+ T cells from PBMCs cultured with HCoV-NL63 spike peptides, obtained before COVID-19 vaccination. Every receptor here comes from a human donor who received a COVID-19 vaccine.

The chain joins TRBV18 to TRBJ2-1; no reliable D call. CDR3 length: 13 amino acids. Germline V gene sequence: CDR1 KGHSH, CDR2 LQKENI. The V end was cut by 2 bases, the J end by 0 bases, with 2 bases between. The DNA of the CDR3 is TGTGCCAGCTCACCATACTCCTACAATGAGCAGTTCTTC. This gives the protein CASSPYSYNEQFF.

This clone was detected a few times. The chain carries TRBV5-4 and TRBJ1-5, with D perhaps TRBD1 (5 bases). The CDR3 extends over 14 amino acids. Germline CDR1 and CDR2: SGHNT and YYREEE (reference sequence). V shed 1 base and J shed 3 bases, with 8 bases lying between them. CDR3 sequence reads: CASSLRGDNQPQHF. CDR3 DNA: TGTGCCAGCAGCTTGCGAGGGGACAATCAGCCCCAGCATTTT. The whole variable domain, filled in from reference TRBV5-4 and TRBJ1-5, reads ETGVTQSPTHLIKTRGQQVTLRCSSQSGHNTVSWYQQALGQGPQFIFQYYREEENGRGNFPPRFSGLQFPNYSSELNVNALELDDSALYLCASSLRGDNQPQHFGDGTRLSIL.

The chain joins TRBV24-1 to TRBJ2-3; D is perhaps TRBD2 (6 bases). Trimming cost V 0 bases and J 6 bases, with 9 bases left between them. The CDR3 totals 14 residues. Germline V gives CDR1 KGHDR, CDR2 SFDVKD. DNA of the CDR3: TGTGCCACCAGTGATTTGCGTCGGGAGGATACGCAGTATTTT. Translated: CATSDLRREDTQYF.

This chain connects TRBV28 to TRBJ2-7; D not resolved. Germline CDR1 is MDHEN and CDR2 is SYDVKM. This CDR3 comprises 21 residues. CDR3 nucleotide sequence: TGTGCTTCCTTCTACAGCAGTTTATGCAACGGAGAAGTGCTGACCTCCTACGAGCAGTACGTC. Translation: CASFYSSLCNGEVLTSYEQYV.

V and J are TRBV7-8 and TRBJ1-3; 10 bases map to TRBD1. V gave up 6 bases and J gave up 7 bases; unmatched junction bases: 6. CDR3 length: 14 residues. The V gene's germline CDR1 is SGHVS and CDR2 FQNEAQ. The CDR3, as DNA: TGTGCCAGCAGTTTACCGGGACAGGGGAACACCATATATTTT. This gives the protein CASSLPGQGNTIYF.

V usage is TRBV7-2 and J usage is TRBJ2-5; D tentatively reads TRBD1 or TRBD2 (6 bases each). Germline V CDR1 and CDR2: SGHTA, FQGNSA. The CDR3 is 12 amino acids. In DNA, the CDR3 is TGTGCTGGGGGGCAGGGCGGAGAGACCCAGTACTTC. This codes for CAGGQGGETQYF.

The DNA for the CDR3 is TGTGCCAGCAGCCAAGATGGTCTAGCGGGGGCCCTAGGAGAGACCCAGTACTTC. This sequence encodes CASSQDGLAGALGETQYF. The rearrangement uses TRBV14 and TRBJ2-5, with 10 bases aligning to TRBD2. Trimming removed 0 bases from V and 4 bases from J; junction bases left unmatched: 11. The CDR3 length is 18 residues. Germline loops: CDR1 SGHDN, CDR2 FVKESK.

This chain uses TRBV6-2 or TRBV6-3 with TRBJ1-5, with a possible D match to TRBD1 (5 bases). The CDR3 extends over 17 amino acids. V was pared by 4 bases and J by 6 bases, with 22 bases between. Germline V gene data show CDR1 as MNHEY and CDR2 as SVGEGT. CDR3 region: CASSSLPGRGDGQPQHF. CDR3 coding DNA: TGTGCCAGCAGTTCACTCCCGGGACGGGGGGATGGTCAGCCCCAGCATTTT.

The rearrangement joins TRBV19 to TRBJ1-4; tentative D call: TRBD1 (5 bases). The CDR3 loop spans 15 amino acids. V lost 1 base to trimming and J lost 4 bases, with 10 bases between them. Germline V gene sequence: CDR1 LNHDA, CDR2 SQIVND (reference sequence). CDR3 coding DNA: TGTGCCAGTAGTATAGCGGCAGGGAGTAATGAAAAACTGTTTTTT. Amino acids: CASSIAAGSNEKLFF. The full variable domain, in which reference TRBV19 and TRBJ1-4 provide the parts outside the CDR3, is DGGITQSPKYLFRKEGQNVTLSCEQNLNHDAMYWYRQDPGQGLRLIYYSQIVNDFQKGDIAEGYSVSREKKESFPLTVTSAQKNPTAFYLCASSIAAGSNEKLFFGSGTQLSVL.

The chain has TRBV7-2 and TRBJ1-2; D gene unclear. The CDR3 covers 11 residues. CDR1 SGHTA and CDR2 FQGNSA come from the germline V gene. Trimming stripped 2 bases from V and 8 bases from J, with 6 bases between. The CDR3 region is CASSLYDGYTF. DNA for the CDR3: TGTGCCAGCAGCTTATACGACGGCTACACCTTC.

The chain links TRBV10-3 to TRBJ2-3; D gene ambiguous. The V end was cut by 2 bases, the J end by 10 bases, with 10 bases between. Germline CDR1 is ENHRY and CDR2 is SYGVKD. The CDR3 runs 12 residues. CDR3 nucleotide sequence: TGTGCCATCAGTGAGGGGTCATCATCGCAGTATTTT. Translated, it gives CAISEGSSSQYF.

CDR3 nucleotide sequence: TGTGCCAGTAGAGACAGGGGGAGGTCGGAGACCCAGTACTTC. Protein: CASRDRGRSETQYF. The chain uses TRBV19 and TRBJ2-5; 9 nucleotides match TRBD1. The trim removed 6 bases at V and 5 bases at J, leaving 7 bases unmatched. The germline CDR1 and CDR2 sequences are LNHDA and SQIVND (reference sequence). The CDR3 has 14 residues.

V usage is TRBV5-1 and J usage is TRBJ1-3, with 9 bases lining up with TRBD1. Unmatched junction bases numbered 3, after V lost 4 bases and J lost 4 bases. The CDR3 is made up of 14 amino acids. Germline V CDR1 and CDR2: SGHRS, YFSETQ. As DNA, the CDR3 is TGCGCCAGCAGCACGGGACAGGGAGGAAACACCATATATTTT. Translated: CASSTGQGGNTIYF.

This chain uses TRBV10-2 with TRBJ1-2; D is unclear. V was cut by 5 bases and J by 0 bases, with 7 bases left in between. Germline loops: CDR1 WSHSY, CDR2 SAAADI. This CDR3 is 13 amino acids long. The DNA of the CDR3 is TGCGCCAGCAGTCGGGAAACTAACTATGGCTACACCTTC. Its translation: CASSRETNYGYTF.

The J gene is TRBJ1-6, the V gene TRBV6-2 or TRBV6-3; no clear D gene. CDR1 is MNHEY, CDR2 SVGEGT, per germline. This CDR3 is built from 18 residues. The V end lost 4 bases, the J end lost 7 bases, and 23 bases lay between the germline ends. The chain's CDR3 is CASSLAPWKGELNSPLHF. The CDR3 DNA reads TGTGCCAGCAGTTTGGCTCCGTGGAAGGGAGAGTTGAATTCACCCCTCCACTTT.

The chain combines TRBV29-1 with TRBJ1-1; TRBD1 matches at 7 bases. V lost 3 bases to trimming and J lost 7 bases; unmatched junction nucleotides: 2. Germline CDR1 SQVTM, CDR2 ANQGSEA. The CDR3 runs to 11 residues. CDR3 DNA sequence: TGCAGCGTTGATACAGGGGTTGAAGCTTTCTTT. Encoded protein: CSVDTGVEAFF.

In the case of this clone: The sample contains more than one DNA sequence encoding this CDR3. The chain links TRBV7-9 to TRBJ2-7; the D is unclear. The CDR3 covers 12 residues. Germline CDR1 SEHNR, CDR2 FQNEAQ (reference sequence). V shed 5 bases and J shed 5 bases, with 10 bases lying between them. The CDR3 nucleotides are TGTGCCAGCAGCCCTAGTGGGGACGAGCAGTACGTC. Protein sequence: CASSPSGDEQYV.

The rearrangement links TRBV29-1 to TRBJ2-7; D ambiguous. Germline V gives CDR1 SQVTM, CDR2 ANQGSEA. The CDR3 is 12 amino acids. Trimming removed 4 bases from V and 3 bases from J, with 10 bases in between. The CDR3 loop reads CSVGRTYYEQYV. The CDR3 bases are TGCAGCGTTGGACGCACTTACTACGAGCAGTACGTC.

This clone was counted a few times. The V gene is TRBV2, the J gene TRBJ1-5, with a possible D match to TRBD1 (6 bases). Germline V gene lookup returns CDR1 SNHLY and CDR2 FYNNEI. This CDR3 spans 15 amino acids. Between the trimmed V and J ends, which lost 4 bases and 1 base, there was a span of 11 bases. CDR3 nucleotide sequence: TGTGCCAGCAGTGCCGGGGGCTTGAGCAATCAGCCCCAGCATTTT. Amino acid sequence: CASSAGGLSNQPQHF.

The gene calls are TRBV2 and TRBJ2-1, with 8 bases fitting TRBD2. Germline values: CDR1 SNHLY, CDR2 FYNNEI. The ends lost 3 bases at V and 12 bases at J; junction bases unmatched: 10. This CDR3 is built from 14 residues. CDR3 bases: TGTGCCAGCAGTGATATCCGGGGGGGCTTGGGGCAGTTCTTC. This encodes CASSDIRGGLGQFF.

V is TRBV24-1 and J is TRBJ2-1, with D unclear. Trimming removed 0 bases at V and 6 bases at J, with 2 bases between. Germline V gene data show CDR1 as KGHDR and CDR2 as SFDVKD. This CDR3 has 12 amino acids. This CDR3 reads CATSDLSNEQFF. CDR3 sequence (DNA): TGTGCCACCAGTGATTTGTCCAATGAGCAGTTCTTC.

This sequence joins TRBV29-1 and TRBJ1-1; 7 nucleotides line up with TRBD1. The CDR3 extends over 12 amino acids. J gave up 4 bases and V 8 bases, and 7 bases lay outside the gene matches. Germline CDR1 SQVTM, CDR2 ANQGSEA. The CDR3 spells CSIRQGVTEAFF. The CDR3, as DNA: TGCAGCATAAGACAGGGTGTCACTGAAGCTTTCTTT.

This clone was found a few times. The chain links TRBV5-1 to TRBJ1-1; TRBD1 is a possible D gene (6 bases). Looked up from germline, CDR1 is SGHRS and CDR2 is YFSETQ. This CDR3 contains 16 residues. V lost 0 bases and J 8 bases, leaving 20 bases between the germline ends. The CDR3 sequence: CASSLAVTFDGQEAFF. CDR3 nucleotides: TGCGCCAGCAGCTTGGCCGTTACATTTGACGGACAGGAAGCTTTCTTT.

The chain links TRBV9 to TRBJ2-1, with TRBD1 matching over 9 bases. This CDR3 is built from 15 residues. Losses at the gene ends were 5 bases for V and 5 bases for J; bases not matched to a gene: 8. Germline V CDR1 and CDR2: SGDLS, YYNGEE. The CDR3 loop reads CASSMTGQGNNEQFF. The CDR3 coding sequence is TGTGCCAGCAGTATGACGGGACAGGGAAACAATGAGCAGTTCTTC. Variable domain in full (rest from reference TRBV9 and TRBJ2-1): DSGVTQTPKHLITATGQRVTLRCSPRSGDLSVYWYQQSLDQGLQFLIQYYNGEERAKGNILERFSAQQFPDLHSELNLSSLELGDSALYFCASSMTGQGNNEQFFGPGTRLTVL.

In the case of this clone: This same CDR3 is encoded by further DNA sequences in the sample. The gene calls are TRBV3-1 (or the pseudogene TRBV3-2) and TRBJ2-7; D unclear. CDR1 LGHDT and CDR2 YNNKEL come from the germline V gene (reference sequence). CDR3 length: 13 residues. V lost 1 base and J 0 bases, leaving 4 bases between the germline ends. The CDR3: CASSQGSSYEQYV. In DNA, the CDR3 is TGTGCCAGCAGCCAAGGGAGCTCCTACGAGCAGTACGTC.

The chain has TRBV12-3 or TRBV12-4 and TRBJ1-1; TRBD1 might be the D (5 bases). Trimming took off 4 bases at V and 8 bases at J, with 8 bases between the two ends. The CDR3 loop spans 11 amino acids. The CDR3 sequence is CASSSHREAFF. The DNA of the CDR3 is TGTGCCAGCAGTTCCCACAGGGAAGCTTTCTTT.

This chain connects TRBV30 to TRBJ1-1; D ambiguous. The CDR3 has 12 residues. V gave up 0 bases and J gave up 10 bases, with 12 bases separating them. Germline V gene data show CDR1 as GTSNPN and CDR2 as SVGIG (reference sequence). CDR3 in DNA: TGTGCCTGGAGTGTACTAGGGCGGCGAGCTTTCTTT. Translated: CAWSVLGRRAFF. Full variable domain (missing parts from reference TRBV30 and TRBJ1-1): SQTIHQWPATLVQPVGSPLSLECTVEGTSNPNLYWYRQAAGRGLQLLFYSVGIGQISSEVPQNLSASRPQDRQFILSSKKLLLSDSGFYLCAWSVLGRRAFFGQGTRLTVV.

The genes are TRBV5-1 and TRBJ1-1; possible D gene TRBD1, 5 bases. The length of the CDR3 is 17 residues. Germline V gives CDR1 SGHRS, CDR2 YFSETQ. V dropped 1 base and J dropped 3 bases, with 19 bases sitting between them. The DNA of the CDR3 is TGCGCCAGCAGCTTGTACGGCAGGACATGGGGGGACACTGAAGCTTTCTTT. Amino acid sequence: CASSLYGRTWGDTEAFF.

The chain joins TRBV6-5 to TRBJ1-6; D gene uncertain. Germline lookup yields CDR1 MNHEY and CDR2 SVGAGI. There are 14 residues in the CDR3. V lost 7 bases, J lost 8 bases, and 15 bases lay in between. Here the CDR3 reads CASTKGRFDSPLHF. In nucleotides, the CDR3 is TGTGCCAGCACTAAAGGTCGGTTTGATTCACCCCTCCACTTT.

The V call is TRBV6-1, the J call TRBJ2-2; D call uncertain. V lost 6 bases, J lost 2 bases, and 7 bases lay in between. The CDR3 length is 13 residues. Germline V CDR1 and CDR2: MNHNS, SASEGT. CDR3 protein: CASSTQNTGELFF. The CDR3 nucleotides read TGTGCCAGCAGCACACAAAACACCGGGGAGCTGTTTTTT.

This chain uses TRBV6-5 with TRBJ2-7; TRBD2 agrees at 7 bases. This CDR3 comprises 13 residues. Germline lookup yields CDR1 MNHEY and CDR2 SVGAGI. With V trimmed by 6 bases and J by 4 bases, 6 bases remained unmatched. Written as DNA, the CDR3 is TGTGCCAGCAGACTTGGGGGGGAATACGAGCAGTACGTC. This translates into CASRLGGEYEQYV.